This T cell receptor (beta chain) comes out of a study of CD8 T cells in Susac syndrome. RNA, at about 0.5 to 1 ug, was reverse transcribed with random hexamers. TCRdb reprocessed the immunoSEQ multiplex PCR reads via MiXCR and lists one record per CDR3 protein. The repertoire holds 200,000 to 300,000 distinct CDR3 sequences, 90% to 97% seen once, with approximately 0.1% in the top ten. Germline V gene data show CDR1 as SEHNR and CDR2 as FQNEAQ (reference sequence). Between the trimmed V and J ends, which lost 5 bases and 0 bases, there was a span of 13 bases. This CDR3 is 16 amino acids long. Source material: CD4+ T cells from PBMCs. The chain combines TRBV7-9 with TRBJ2-2; D is perhaps TRBD2 (6 bases). The clonotype originates from a human donor with Susac syndrome. The CDR3 loop is CASSPPAGSNTGELFF. The CDR3 region has the DNA TGTGCCAGCAGCCCGCCGGCGGGATCGAACACCGGGGAGCTGTTTTTT.